This T cell receptor beta chain is drawn from a study of tumor-infiltrating lymphocytes in oesophageal squamous cell carcinoma. This clonotype came up a few times. TCRdb passed the PCR reads through MiXCR, listing each CDR3 protein once. The table records 18,000 or so distinct CDR3 sequences, less than 50% of them present only once. V was pared by 5 bases and J by 1 base, with 8 bases between. The germline gives CDR1 SEHNR, CDR2 FQNEAQ (reference sequence). The CDR3 runs 13 residues. The chain is built from TRBV7-9 and TRBJ1-2; D is ambiguous. This sequence originates from a male donor with esophageal squamous cell carcinoma. Source material: esophageal tumor tissue. Here the CDR3 DNA reads TGTGCCAGCAGCCCGGACGTTAACTATGGCTACACCTTC. Protein product: CASSPDVNYGYTF.